The clone carrying this T cell receptor (beta chain) was detected only once. This entry belongs to a study of blood T cell repertoires in COVID-19. Across the study: Acute and convalescent COVID-19 specimens originated in the United States, Italy and Spain. The cDNA or gDNA used as material had been derived from T cells, B-cell-depleted T cells, or PBMCs.

Per the original data handling: Estimates of nucleated cell counts were drawn from the amplification of reference gene primers. The assay was immunoSEQ multiplex PCR, and TCRdb's table has in-frame clones only and misses some. From that table come the V and J calls and clone size; the DNA was used to work out D and trimming. The sample has around 260,000 clones, about 89% seen once. V was trimmed by 2 bases and J by 5 bases, leaving 7 bases between them. The CDR3 runs 12 residues. Germline V gives CDR1 MNHNY, CDR2 SVGAGI (reference sequence). The sample taken for sequencing was peripheral blood. The V gene is TRBV6-6, the J gene TRBJ2-7; D unresolved. The sequence was collected from a middle-aged woman who had recovered from COVID-19. The CDR3 is CASSYEAHEQYF. The DNA for the CDR3 is TGTGCCAGCAGTTACGAGGCTCACGAGCAGTACTTC.